Following are 14 T cell receptor beta chains from one sample sequenced in a study of CD8 T cells in ankylosing spondylitis. TCRdb itself ran the 5' RACE reads through MiXCR, one entry per CDR3 protein. The profile shows 200,000 to 300,000 distinct CDR3 sequences, 8.2% of them singletons. The sample comprised blood, either unsorted or a sorted T cell fraction (not recorded which). The receptors come from a female donor with ankylosing spondylitis or in good health (not recorded which).

In this sample, this clonotype turned up many times. The J gene is TRBJ2-1, the V gene TRBV6-6; D might be TRBD2 (5 bases). The germline V and J ends were trimmed by 10 bases and 4 bases, with 8 bases remaining between them. This CDR3 is built from 11 residues. CDR1 and CDR2 from the germline V gene are MNHNY and SVGAGI (reference sequence). CDR3 sequence: CATTGYNEQFF. CDR3 DNA sequence: TGTGCCACAACGGGGTACAATGAGCAGTTCTTC.

This clonotype has a count of ten or more. The chain has TRBV20-1 and TRBJ2-1, with 7 bases identical to TRBD2. The germline gives CDR1 DFQATT, CDR2 SNEGSKA (reference sequence). The CDR3 sequence is 16 residues long. Trimming cost V 2 bases and J 3 bases; bases outside gene matches: 10. CDR3 in amino acids: CSARHPGGRGYNEQFF. CDR3 coding DNA: TGCAGTGCTAGACACCCCGGAGGGAGGGGCTACAATGAGCAGTTCTTC.

This clonotype was seen at least ten times. The rearrangement uses TRBV20-1 and TRBJ2-7, with D possibly TRBD1 on 6 matching bases. Germline-derived CDR1 and CDR2 are DFQATT and SNEGSKA (reference sequence). This CDR3 is 12 amino acids long. Trimming pared 6 bases from V and 5 bases from J, leaving 14 bases between. The CDR3 DNA reads as TGCAGTGCAAAAGAGGACAGACACGAGCAGTACTTC. Protein: CSAKEDRHEQYF.

This clonotype was detected only a few times. The genes are TRBV7-2 and TRBJ2-1; D is ambiguous. V lost 0 bases and J 7 bases, leaving 7 bases between the germline ends. CDR3 size: 13 residues. Germline V gene lookup returns CDR1 SGHTA and CDR2 FQGNSA. The CDR3 sequence is CASSLAGRNEQFF. CDR3 nucleotide sequence: TGTGCCAGCAGCTTAGCGGGTAGGAATGAGCAGTTCTTC.

This clonotype was recorded at least ten times. For the CDR3, the DNA is TGTGCCAGCAGCTTACTAGTTCATGAGCAGTTCTTC. Its translation: CASSLLVHEQFF. The chain is built from TRBV7-8 and TRBJ2-1, with unresolved D. Germline CDR1 SGHVS, CDR2 FQNEAQ. The length of the CDR3 is 12 residues. V was cut by 2 bases and J by 8 bases, with 7 bases left in between.

Many counts were recorded for this clonotype. The chain combines TRBV7-8 with TRBJ1-5, with 11 bases aligning to TRBD1. Trimming removed 5 bases from V and 6 bases from J; junction bases left unmatched: 6. CDR1 and CDR2 from the germline V gene are SGHVS and FQNEAQ. The length of the CDR3 is 15 residues. In DNA form, the CDR3 reads TGTGCCAGCAGCCGGGGGACAGGGGGAGGTCAGCCCCAGCATTTT. Amino acid sequence: CASSRGTGGGQPQHF.

This clonotype came up many times. The V call is TRBV6-1, the J call TRBJ1-2, with 9 nucleotides matching TRBD1. Per the germline V gene, CDR1 is MNHNS and CDR2 is SASEGT. V lost 5 bases to trimming and J lost 4 bases; unmatched junction nucleotides: 11. CDR3 size: 16 residues. CDR3 sequence: CASSTTGTGPFYGYTF. Written as DNA, the CDR3 is TGTGCCAGCAGTACCACCGGGACAGGGCCTTTCTATGGCTACACCTTC.

The CDR3 nucleotides read TGTGCCAGCAGCGTAGCTACGAGAGGTGATGAGCAGTTCTTC. Its protein is CASSVATRGDEQFF. The rearrangement uses TRBV9 and TRBJ2-1; D gene ambiguous. Germline V gives CDR1 SGDLS, CDR2 YYNGEE. The CDR3 covers 14 residues. V lost 0 bases and J 8 bases, leaving 12 bases between the germline ends.

This clonotype was detected ten times or more. The chain combines TRBV18 with TRBJ2-7; 8 bases are shared with TRBD1. Germline V lookup: CDR1 KGHSH, CDR2 LQKENI. Trimming took 3 bases from V and 5 from J; bases not matched to a gene: 12. The CDR3 totals 16 residues. CDR3 in amino acids: CASSPFRGQVDHEQYF. In nucleotides, the CDR3 is TGTGCCAGCTCACCGTTTAGGGGACAGGTCGACCACGAGCAGTACTTC.

This clonotype was seen a handful of times. V gene TRBV25-1 combines with J gene TRBJ1-6, with 9 bases matching TRBD1. V gave up 7 bases and J gave up 7 bases; unmatched junction bases: 8. CDR3 length: 15 amino acids. CDR1 and CDR2 from the germline V gene are MGHDK and SYGVNS. In DNA form, the CDR3 reads TGTGCCAGCACCAAAAGACAGGGGGACAATTCACCCCTCCACTTT. It is translated as CASTKRQGDNSPLHF.

A word on this clonotype: The junction and the germline gene differ at one end; a read error may be behind it. CDR3 nucleotide sequence: TGTACCTGGAGTCGTCTGGGCAATCAGCCCCAGCATTTT. It codes for CTWSRLGNQPQHF. This chain uses TRBV30 with TRBJ1-5; D unresolved. The germline V gene has CDR1 GTSNPN and CDR2 SVGIG (reference sequence). The CDR3 sequence is 13 residues long.

This clonotype was recorded at least ten times. This chain uses TRBV20-1 with TRBJ2-1; 9 bases fit TRBD2. Germline trimming cut 1 base from V and 0 bases from J; bases unmatched to any gene: 4. The CDR3 extends over 16 amino acids. CDR1 and CDR2 from the germline V gene are DFQATT and SNEGSKA (reference sequence). The CDR3 nucleotides read TGCAGTGCTAGAGTTGGTAGCGGGAGCTCCTACAATGAGCAGTTCTTC. This gives the protein CSARVGSGSSYNEQFF.

The chain has TRBV11-3 and TRBJ2-1; D may be TRBD1 (6 bases). Deletions cut 4 bases from V and 7 bases from J, with 20 bases between. From germline, CDR1 is SGHNT and CDR2 YENEEA. The CDR3 sequence is 16 residues long. CDR3 coding DNA: TGTGCCAGCAGCTCTACCACAGGGTTCGGTAGAAATGAGCAGTTCTTC. Its translation: CASSSTTGFGRNEQFF. The full variable domain, with the rest looked up from reference TRBV11-3 and TRBJ2-1, is EAGVVQSPRYKIIEKKQPVAFWCNPISGHNTLYWYLQNLGQGPELLIRYENEEAVDDSQLPKDRFSAERLKGVDSTLKIQPAELGDSAVYLCASSSTTGFGRNEQFFGPGTRLTVL.

This chain joins TRBV3-1 and TRBJ1-2; D call uncertain. The V gene lost 0 bases and the J gene lost 11 bases, with 13 bases spanning the gap. This CDR3 comprises 13 residues. CDR1 LGHDT and CDR2 YNNKEL come from the germline V gene (reference sequence). In DNA, the CDR3 is TGTGCCAGCAGCCAAGATAGCCACCCTATTTACACCTTC. Translated, it gives CASSQDSHPIYTF.